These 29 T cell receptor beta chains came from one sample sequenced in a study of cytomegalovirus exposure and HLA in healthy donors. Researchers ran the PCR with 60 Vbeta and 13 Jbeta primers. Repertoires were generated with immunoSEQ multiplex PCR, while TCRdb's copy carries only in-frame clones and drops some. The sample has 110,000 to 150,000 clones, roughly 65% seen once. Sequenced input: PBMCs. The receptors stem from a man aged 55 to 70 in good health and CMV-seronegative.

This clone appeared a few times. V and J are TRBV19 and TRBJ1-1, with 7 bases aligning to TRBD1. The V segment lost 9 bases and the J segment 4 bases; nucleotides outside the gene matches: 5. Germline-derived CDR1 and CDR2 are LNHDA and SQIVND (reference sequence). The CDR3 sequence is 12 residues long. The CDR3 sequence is CASRGVPTEAFF. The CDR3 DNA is TGTGCCAGCAGGGGGGTCCCCACTGAAGCTTTCTTT.

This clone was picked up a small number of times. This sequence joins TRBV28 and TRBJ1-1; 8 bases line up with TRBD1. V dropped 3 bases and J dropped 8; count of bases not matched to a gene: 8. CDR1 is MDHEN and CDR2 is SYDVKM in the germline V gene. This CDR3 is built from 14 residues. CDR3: CASSLLGTGGEAFF. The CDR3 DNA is TGTGCCAGCAGTTTGCTGGGGACAGGCGGGGAAGCTTTCTTT.

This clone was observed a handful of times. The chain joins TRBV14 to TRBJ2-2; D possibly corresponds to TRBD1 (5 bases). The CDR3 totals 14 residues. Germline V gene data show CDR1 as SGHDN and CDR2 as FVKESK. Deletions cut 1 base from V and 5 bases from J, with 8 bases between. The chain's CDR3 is CASSQARVTGELFF. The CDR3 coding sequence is TGTGCCAGCAGCCAAGCCAGGGTAACCGGGGAGCTGTTTTTT.

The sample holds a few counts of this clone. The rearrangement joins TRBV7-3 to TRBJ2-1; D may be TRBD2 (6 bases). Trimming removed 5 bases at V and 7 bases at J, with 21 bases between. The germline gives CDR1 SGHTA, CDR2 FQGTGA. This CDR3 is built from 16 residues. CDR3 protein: CASSQTSNRGWNEQFF. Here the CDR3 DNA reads TGTGCCAGCAGCCAAACTAGCAACCGGGGGTGGAATGAGCAGTTCTTC. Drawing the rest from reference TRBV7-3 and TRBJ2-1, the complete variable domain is GAGVSQTPSNKVTEKGKYVELRCDPISGHTALYWYRQSLGQGPEFLIYFQGTGAADDSGLPNDRFFAVRPEGSVSTLKIQRTERGDSAVYLCASSQTSNRGWNEQFFGPGTRLTVL.

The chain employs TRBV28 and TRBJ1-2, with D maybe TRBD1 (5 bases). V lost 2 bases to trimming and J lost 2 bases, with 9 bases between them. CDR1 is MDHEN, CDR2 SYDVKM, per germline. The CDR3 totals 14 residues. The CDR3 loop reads CASSLEKGNYGYTF. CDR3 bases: TGTGCCAGCAGTTTAGAGAAGGGGAACTATGGCTACACCTTC.

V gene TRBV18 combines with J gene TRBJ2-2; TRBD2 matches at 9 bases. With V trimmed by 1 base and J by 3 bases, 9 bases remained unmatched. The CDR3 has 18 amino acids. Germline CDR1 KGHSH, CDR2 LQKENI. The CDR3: CASSPRRTVAGDTGELFF. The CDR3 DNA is TGTGCCAGCTCACCACGGCGGACGGTAGCGGGGGACACCGGGGAGCTGTTTTTT.

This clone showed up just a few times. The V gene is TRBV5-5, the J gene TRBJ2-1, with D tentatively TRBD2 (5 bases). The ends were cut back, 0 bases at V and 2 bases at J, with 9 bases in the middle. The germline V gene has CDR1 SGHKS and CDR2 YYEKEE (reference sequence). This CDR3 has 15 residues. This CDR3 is CASSLGRGTYNEQFF. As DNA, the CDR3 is TGTGCCAGCAGCTTGGGCCGGGGAACCTACAATGAGCAGTTCTTC.

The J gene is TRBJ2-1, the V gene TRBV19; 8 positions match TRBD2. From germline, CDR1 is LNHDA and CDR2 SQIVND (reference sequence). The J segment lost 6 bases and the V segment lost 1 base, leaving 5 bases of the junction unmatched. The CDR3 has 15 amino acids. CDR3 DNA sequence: TGTGCCAGTAGTATAGCGGGAGGGCCGGTCAATGAGCAGTTCTTC. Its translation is CASSIAGGPVNEQFF.

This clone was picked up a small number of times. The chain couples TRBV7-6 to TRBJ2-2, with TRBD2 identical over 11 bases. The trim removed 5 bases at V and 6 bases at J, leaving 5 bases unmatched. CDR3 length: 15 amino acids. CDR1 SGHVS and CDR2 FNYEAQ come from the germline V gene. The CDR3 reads CASSVGTSGSGELFF. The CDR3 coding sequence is TGTGCCAGCAGCGTCGGGACTAGCGGCTCCGGGGAGCTGTTTTTT.

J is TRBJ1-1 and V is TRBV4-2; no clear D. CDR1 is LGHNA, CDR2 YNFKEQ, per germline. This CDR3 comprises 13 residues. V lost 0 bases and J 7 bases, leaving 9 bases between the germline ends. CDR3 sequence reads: CASSQDMGFEAFF. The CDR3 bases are TGTGCCAGCAGCCAAGATATGGGCTTTGAAGCTTTCTTT.

This CDR3 reads CASSLDRTSSYEQYF. CDR3 in DNA: TGTGCCAGCAGCTTAGACCGGACTAGCTCCTACGAGCAGTACTTC. The chain is built from TRBV7-2 and TRBJ2-7; TRBD2 agrees at 7 bases. Germline V gene data show CDR1 as SGHTA and CDR2 as FQGNSA. The trim removed 1 base at V and 0 bases at J, leaving 3 bases unmatched. The CDR3 covers 15 residues.

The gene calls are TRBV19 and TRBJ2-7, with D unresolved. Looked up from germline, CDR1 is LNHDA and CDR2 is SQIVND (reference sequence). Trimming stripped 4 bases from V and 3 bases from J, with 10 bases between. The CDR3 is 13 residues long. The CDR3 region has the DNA TGTGCCAGTAGTAGAGGCAGAGACTACGAGCAGTACTTC. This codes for CASSRGRDYEQYF.

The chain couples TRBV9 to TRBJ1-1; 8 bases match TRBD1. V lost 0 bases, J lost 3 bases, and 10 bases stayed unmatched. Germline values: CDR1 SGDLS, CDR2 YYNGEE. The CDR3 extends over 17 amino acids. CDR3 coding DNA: TGTGCCAGCAGCGTAGAGACAGGGGTGACAGTGGACACTGAAGCTTTCTTT. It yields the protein CASSVETGVTVDTEAFF.

The CDR3 reads CASSRSRGNQPQHF. CDR3 DNA sequence: TGTGCCAGCAGCCGAAGCAGGGGCAATCAGCCCCAGCATTTT. The rearrangement links TRBV6-5 to TRBJ1-5; possibly TRBD1 for D (5 bases). With 6 bases removed from V and 2 bases from J, the gap between germline ends came to 11 bases. The CDR3 is 14 amino acids. From germline, CDR1 is MNHEY and CDR2 SVGAGI.

The CDR3 sequence: CASSVRDYLNEQFF. CDR3 DNA: TGTGCCAGCAGCGTGCGGGACTATCTCAATGAGCAGTTCTTC. The gene calls are TRBV5-6 and TRBJ2-1; TRBD2 matches at 7 bases. Per the germline V gene, CDR1 is SGHDT and CDR2 is YYEEEE. The CDR3 covers 14 residues. The V segment lost 4 bases and the J segment 6 bases; nucleotides outside the gene matches: 7.

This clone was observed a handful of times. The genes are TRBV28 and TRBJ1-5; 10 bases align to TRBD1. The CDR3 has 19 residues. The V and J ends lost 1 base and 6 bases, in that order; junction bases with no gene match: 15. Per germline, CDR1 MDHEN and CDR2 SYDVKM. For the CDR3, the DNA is TGTGCCAGCAGTTTATTATCCCTCGGGGGACAGGGGATAGGTCAGCCCCAGCATTTT. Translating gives CASSLLSLGGQGIGQPQHF.

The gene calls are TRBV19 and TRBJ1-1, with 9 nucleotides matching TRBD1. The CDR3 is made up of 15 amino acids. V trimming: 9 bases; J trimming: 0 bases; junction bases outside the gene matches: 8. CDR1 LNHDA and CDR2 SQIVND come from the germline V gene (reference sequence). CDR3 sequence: CASRKQGAVNTEAFF. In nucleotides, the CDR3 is TGTGCCAGCAGAAAACAGGGGGCCGTGAACACTGAAGCTTTCTTT.

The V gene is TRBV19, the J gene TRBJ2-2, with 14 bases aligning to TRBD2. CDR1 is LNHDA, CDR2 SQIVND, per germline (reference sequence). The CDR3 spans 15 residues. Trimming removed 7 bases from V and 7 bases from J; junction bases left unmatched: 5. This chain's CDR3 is CASTGLAGGDGELFF. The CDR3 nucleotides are TGTGCCAGTACTGGACTAGCGGGAGGTGACGGGGAGCTGTTTTTT.

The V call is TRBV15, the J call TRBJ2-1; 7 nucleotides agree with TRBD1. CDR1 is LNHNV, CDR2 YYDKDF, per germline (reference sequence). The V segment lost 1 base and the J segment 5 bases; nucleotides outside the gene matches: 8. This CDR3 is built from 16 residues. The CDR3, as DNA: TGTGCCACCAGCAGAGGGATGGTCGGGACAGACAATGAGCAGTTCTTC. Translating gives CATSRGMVGTDNEQFF. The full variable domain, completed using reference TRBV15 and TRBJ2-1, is DAMVIQNPRYQVTQFGKPVTLSCSQTLNHNVMYWYQQKSSQAPKLLFHYYDKDFNNEADTPDNFQSRRPNTSFCFLDIRSPGLGDTAMYLCATSRGMVGTDNEQFFGPGTRLTVL.

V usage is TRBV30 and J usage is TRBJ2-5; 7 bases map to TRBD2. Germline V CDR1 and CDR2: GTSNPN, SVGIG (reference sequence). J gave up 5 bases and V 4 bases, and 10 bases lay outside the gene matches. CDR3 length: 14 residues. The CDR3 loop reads CAWTGLVGGETQYF. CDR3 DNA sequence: TGTGCCTGGACTGGACTAGTTGGCGGGGAGACCCAGTACTTC.

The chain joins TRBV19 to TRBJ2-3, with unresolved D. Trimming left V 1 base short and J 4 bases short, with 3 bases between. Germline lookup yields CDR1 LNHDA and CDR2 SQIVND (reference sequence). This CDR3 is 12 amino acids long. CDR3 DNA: TGTGCCAGTAGTATAGGGCCAGATACGCAGTATTTT. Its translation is CASSIGPDTQYF.

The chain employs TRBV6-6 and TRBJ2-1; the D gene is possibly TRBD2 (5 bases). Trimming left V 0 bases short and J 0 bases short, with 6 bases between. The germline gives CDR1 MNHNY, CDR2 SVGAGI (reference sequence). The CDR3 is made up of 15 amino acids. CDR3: CASSYSGSSYNEQFF. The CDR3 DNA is TGTGCCAGCAGTTACTCGGGGAGCTCCTACAATGAGCAGTTCTTC.

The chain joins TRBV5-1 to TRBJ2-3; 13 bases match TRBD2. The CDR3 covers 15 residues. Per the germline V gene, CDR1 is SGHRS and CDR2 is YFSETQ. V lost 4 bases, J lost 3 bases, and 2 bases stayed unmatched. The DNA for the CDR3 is TGCGCCAGCAGCGCGGGACTAGCGGGAACAGATACGCAGTATTTT. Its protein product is CASSAGLAGTDTQYF.

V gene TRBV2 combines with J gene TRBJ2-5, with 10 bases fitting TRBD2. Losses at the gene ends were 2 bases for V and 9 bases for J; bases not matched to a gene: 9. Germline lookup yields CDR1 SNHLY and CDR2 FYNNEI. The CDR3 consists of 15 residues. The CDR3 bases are TGTGCCAGCAGTGAAAACAGGGCTAGCGGGAGCTCCCAGTACTTC. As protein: CASSENRASGSSQYF.

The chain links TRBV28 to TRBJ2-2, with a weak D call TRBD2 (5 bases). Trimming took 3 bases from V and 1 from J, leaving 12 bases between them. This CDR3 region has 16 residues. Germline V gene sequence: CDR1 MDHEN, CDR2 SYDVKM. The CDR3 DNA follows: TGTGCCAGCAGTTTGGCGATTCGGGGGAACACCGGGGAGCTGTTTTTT. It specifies CASSLAIRGNTGELFF.

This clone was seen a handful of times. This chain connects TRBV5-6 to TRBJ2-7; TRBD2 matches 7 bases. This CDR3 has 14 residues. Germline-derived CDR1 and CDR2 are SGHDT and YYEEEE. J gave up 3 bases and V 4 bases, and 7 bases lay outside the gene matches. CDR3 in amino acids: CASSPSGVSYEQYF. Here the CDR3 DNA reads TGTGCCAGCAGCCCCAGCGGGGTAAGCTACGAGCAGTACTTC.

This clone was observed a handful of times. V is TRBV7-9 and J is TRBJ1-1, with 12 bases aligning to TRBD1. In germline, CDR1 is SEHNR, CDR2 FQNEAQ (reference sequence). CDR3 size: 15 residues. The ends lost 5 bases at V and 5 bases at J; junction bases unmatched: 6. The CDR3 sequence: CASSHRDRGRTEAFF. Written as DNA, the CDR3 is TGTGCCAGCAGCCACCGGGACAGGGGGCGTACTGAAGCTTTCTTT.

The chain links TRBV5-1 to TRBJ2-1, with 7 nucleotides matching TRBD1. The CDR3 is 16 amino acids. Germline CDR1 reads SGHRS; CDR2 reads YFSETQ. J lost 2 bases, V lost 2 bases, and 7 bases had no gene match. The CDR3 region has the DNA TGCGCCAGCAGCTTACCGGGACAGTTGGCCTACAATGAGCAGTTCTTC. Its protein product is CASSLPGQLAYNEQFF.

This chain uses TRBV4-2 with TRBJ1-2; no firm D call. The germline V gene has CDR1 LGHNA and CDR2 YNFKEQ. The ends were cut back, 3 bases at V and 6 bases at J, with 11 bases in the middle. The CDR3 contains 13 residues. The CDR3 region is CASSQGPADGYTF. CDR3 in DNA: TGTGCCAGCAGCCAGGGCCCAGCGGATGGCTACACCTTC.